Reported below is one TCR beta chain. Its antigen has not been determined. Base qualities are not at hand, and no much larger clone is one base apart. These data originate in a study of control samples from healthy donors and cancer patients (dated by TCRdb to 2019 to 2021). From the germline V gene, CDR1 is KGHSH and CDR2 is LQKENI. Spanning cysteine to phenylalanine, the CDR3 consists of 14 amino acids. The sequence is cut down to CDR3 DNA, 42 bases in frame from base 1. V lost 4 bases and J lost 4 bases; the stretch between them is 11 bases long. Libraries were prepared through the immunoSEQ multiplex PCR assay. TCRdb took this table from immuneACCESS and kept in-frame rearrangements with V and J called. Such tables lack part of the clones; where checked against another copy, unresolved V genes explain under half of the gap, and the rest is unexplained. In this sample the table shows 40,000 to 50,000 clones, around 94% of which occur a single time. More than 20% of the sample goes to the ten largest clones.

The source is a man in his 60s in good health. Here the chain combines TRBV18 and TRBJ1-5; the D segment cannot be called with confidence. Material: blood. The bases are TGTGCCAGCTCACAATGGGGTGGGAATCAGCCCCAGCATTTT. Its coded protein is CASSQWGGNQPQHF.